The entry below gives a single T cell receptor (beta chain) sequence along with its context. The source of the sample is a study of T cells in Graves' hyperthyroidism and ophthalmopathy. What was amplified from RNA transcripts were TCR beta CDR3 regions. Initially, a first-round RT-PCR of the TCR CDR3 employed the HTBI primer set. From the multiplex PCR reads, TCRdb called clonotypes with MiXCR, one entry per CDR3 protein. The sample holds 300,000 to 500,000 distinct CDR3 sequences; around 14% are singletons and the top ten take approximately 32%. Patients aged 18 to 65 had newly diagnosed hyperthyroidism that had lasted under 2 months. The diagnoses drew upon clinical symptoms, serum thyroxine and TRAb, thyroid ultrasound and orbital computed tomography. V was pared by 2 bases and J by 9 bases, with 11 bases of the junction left unmatched. This CDR3 has 15 amino acids. CDR1 is SQVTM, CDR2 ANQGSEA, per germline.

The TCR sequence derives from a woman between 25 and 40 years old with Graves' hyperthyroidism. The V and J genes are TRBV29-1 and TRBJ2-1; TRBD1 matches 9 bases. Sequencing was performed on blood. DNA of the CDR3: TGCAGCGTTGAAAGGCGGGACAGGGAGGGGATTGAGCAGTTCTTC. This gives the protein CSVERRDREGIEQFF.